The 9 T cell receptor beta chains given below trace back to one sample, sequenced in a study of blood T cell repertoires in COVID-19. Sequencing used immunoSEQ multiplex PCR; TCRdb keeps in-frame clones, though not all of them. The sample has approximately 190,000 clones, roughly 91% seen once. The specimen was peripheral blood. The receptor set was obtained from a man between 35 and 55 years old with active or convalescent COVID-19.

Comment on this clone: The junction does not match germline at one end; this may be a read error. The chain is built from TRBV7-2 and TRBJ1-6, with D possibly matching TRBD1 (6 bases). Germline V lookup: CDR1 SGHTA, CDR2 FQGNSA. This CDR3 has 15 amino acids. The DNA of the CDR3 is TGTGCCAGCACCTTAGAGGACAGTAGGAATTCACCCCTCCACTTT. Translation: CASTLEDSRNSPLHF.

The rearrangement joins TRBV7-2 to TRBJ2-7; 13 positions match TRBD2. Losses at the gene ends were 1 base for V and 4 bases for J; bases not matched to a gene: 7. The CDR3 extends over 17 amino acids. Germline V gene lookup returns CDR1 SGHTA and CDR2 FQGNSA. Here the CDR3 reads CASSLGTSGSGNYEQYF. For the CDR3, the DNA is TGTGCCAGCAGCTTAGGGACTAGCGGGAGTGGAAATTACGAGCAGTACTTC. The complete variable domain, with remaining parts taken from reference TRBV7-2 and TRBJ2-7, reads GAGVSQSPSNKVTEKGKDVELRCDPISGHTALYWYRQSLGQGLEFLIYFQGNSAPDKSGLPSDRFSAERTGGSVSTLTIQRTQQEDSAVYLCASSLGTSGSGNYEQYFGPGTRLTVT.

The chain links TRBV7-9 to TRBJ1-5, with D unclear. The length of the CDR3 is 15 residues. The germline V gene encodes CDR1 SEHNR and CDR2 FQNEAQ (reference sequence). V lost 5 bases, J lost 12 bases, and 23 bases lay in between. CDR3 in amino acids: CASSPYPATRGNQHF. The DNA for the CDR3 is TGTGCCAGCAGCCCCTATCCGGCGACCCGAGGTAACCAGCATTTT.

The chain links TRBV3-1 (or the pseudogene TRBV3-2) to TRBJ1-5; perhaps TRBD1 as D (5 bases). Germline assignment: CDR1 LGHDT and CDR2 YNNKEL (reference sequence). The CDR3 extends over 12 amino acids. V was pared by 7 bases and J by 7 bases, with 11 bases between. The CDR3 nucleotides read TGTGCCAGCAATCGGGGGAACCAGCCCCAGCATTTT. Translation: CASNRGNQPQHF.

The CDR3 is CSVRTSGRFYEQYF. Written as DNA, the CDR3 is TGCAGCGTTCGGACTAGCGGGAGATTCTACGAGCAGTACTTC. This chain uses TRBV29-1 with TRBJ2-7; 13 bases are shared with TRBD2. From germline, CDR1 is SQVTM and CDR2 ANQGSEA. J gave up 3 bases and V 5 bases, and 4 bases lay outside the gene matches. The CDR3 sequence is 14 residues long.

This clone was observed a single time. This chain uses TRBV11-3 with TRBJ2-5; 11 nucleotides line up with TRBD1. This CDR3 region has 15 residues. Germline V gene sequence: CDR1 SGHNT, CDR2 YENEEA. Trimming cost V 5 bases and J 5 bases; bases outside gene matches: 7. The CDR3 reads CASSGRTGGIETQYF. Here the CDR3 DNA reads TGTGCCAGCAGCGGGCGGACAGGGGGCATCGAGACCCAGTACTTC. Filled out from reference TRBV11-3 and TRBJ2-5, the complete variable domain reads EAGVVQSPRYKIIEKKQPVAFWCNPISGHNTLYWYLQNLGQGPELLIRYENEEAVDDSQLPKDRFSAERLKGVDSTLKIQPAELGDSAVYLCASSGRTGGIETQYFGPGTRLLVL.

The rearrangement links TRBV7-2 to TRBJ2-2; D is ambiguous. Germline CDR1 and CDR2: SGHTA and FQGNSA. V shed 2 bases and J shed 0 bases, with 10 bases lying between them. There are 16 residues in the CDR3. The CDR3 DNA reads TGTGCCAGCAGCTTATTAGTCTCACCGAACACCGGGGAGCTGTTTTTT. It is translated as CASSLLVSPNTGELFF.

This clone was seen only once. The V call is TRBV19, the J call TRBJ2-3, with 8 bases fitting TRBD2. Losses at the gene ends were 3 bases for V and 1 base for J; bases not matched to a gene: 3. Germline V CDR1 and CDR2: LNHDA, SQIVND (reference sequence). The CDR3 has 15 amino acids. The CDR3 reads CASSITSGGTDTQYF. The CDR3, as DNA: TGTGCCAGTAGTATTACTAGCGGCGGCACAGATACGCAGTATTTT.

This rearrangement joins TRBV2 to TRBJ1-6; D perhaps matches TRBD1 (6 bases). Germline V lookup: CDR1 SNHLY, CDR2 FYNNEI. The CDR3 totals 15 residues. Trimming removed 3 bases from V and 8 bases from J, with 14 bases in between. Here the CDR3 DNA reads TGTGCCAGCAGTGATCAGGGGCGACAGGATTCACCCCTCCACTTT. Translation: CASSDQGRQDSPLHF. The whole variable domain, filled in from reference TRBV2 and TRBJ1-6, reads EPEVTQTPSHQVTQMGQEVILRCVPISNHLYFYWYRQILGQKVEFLVSFYNNEISEKSEIFDDQFSVERPDGSNFTLKIRSTKLEDSAMYFCASSDQGRQDSPLHFGNGTRLTVT.